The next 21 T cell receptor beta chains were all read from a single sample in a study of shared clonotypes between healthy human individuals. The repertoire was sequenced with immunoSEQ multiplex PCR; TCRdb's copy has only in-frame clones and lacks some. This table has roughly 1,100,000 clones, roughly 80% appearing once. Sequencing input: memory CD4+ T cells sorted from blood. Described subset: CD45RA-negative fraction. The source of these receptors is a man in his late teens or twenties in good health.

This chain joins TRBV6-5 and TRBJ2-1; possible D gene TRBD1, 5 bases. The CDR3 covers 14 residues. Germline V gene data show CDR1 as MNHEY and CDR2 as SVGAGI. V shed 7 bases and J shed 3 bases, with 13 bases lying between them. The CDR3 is CASNNPRVYNEQFF. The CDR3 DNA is TGTGCCAGCAATAACCCCAGGGTCTACAATGAGCAGTTCTTC.

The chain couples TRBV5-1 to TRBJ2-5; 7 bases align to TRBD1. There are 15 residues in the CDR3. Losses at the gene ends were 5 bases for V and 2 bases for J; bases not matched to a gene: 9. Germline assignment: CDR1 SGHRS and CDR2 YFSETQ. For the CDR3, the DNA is TGCGCCAGCAGGCCGACAGGGTCAGGACAAGAGACCCAGTACTTC. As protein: CASRPTGSGQETQYF.

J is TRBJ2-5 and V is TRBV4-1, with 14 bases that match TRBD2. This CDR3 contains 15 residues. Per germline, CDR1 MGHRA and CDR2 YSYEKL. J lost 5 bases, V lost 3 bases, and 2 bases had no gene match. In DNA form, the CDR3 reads TGCGCCAGCAGCCAGGGGACTAGCGGGAGCGAGACCCAGTACTTC. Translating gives CASSQGTSGSETQYF.

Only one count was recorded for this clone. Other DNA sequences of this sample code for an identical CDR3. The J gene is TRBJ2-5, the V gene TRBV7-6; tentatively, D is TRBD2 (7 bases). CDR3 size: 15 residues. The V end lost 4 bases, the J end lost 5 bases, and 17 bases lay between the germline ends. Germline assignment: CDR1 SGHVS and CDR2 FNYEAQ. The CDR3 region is CASSSRQAGGETQYF. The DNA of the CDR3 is TGTGCCAGCAGCTCACGACAGGCCGGGGGGGAGACCCAGTACTTC.

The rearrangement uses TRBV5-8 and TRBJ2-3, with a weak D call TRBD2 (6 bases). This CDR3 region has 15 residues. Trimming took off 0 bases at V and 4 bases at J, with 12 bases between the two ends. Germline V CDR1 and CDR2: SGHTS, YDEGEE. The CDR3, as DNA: TGTGCCAGCAGCTTGGAGTGGGGGGAACCAGATACGCAGTATTTT. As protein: CASSLEWGEPDTQYF.

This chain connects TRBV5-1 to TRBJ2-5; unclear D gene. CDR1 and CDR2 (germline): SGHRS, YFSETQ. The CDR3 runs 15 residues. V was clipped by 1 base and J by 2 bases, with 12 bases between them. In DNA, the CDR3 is TGCGCCAGCAGCTTGTACCCCACCCCACAAGAGACCCAGTACTTC. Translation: CASSLYPTPQETQYF. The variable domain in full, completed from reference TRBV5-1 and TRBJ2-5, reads KAGVTQTPRYLIKTRGQQVTLSCSPISGHRSVSWYQQTPGQGLQFLFEYFSETQRNKGNFPGRFSGRQFSNSRSEMNVSTLELGDSALYLCASSLYPTPQETQYFGPGTRLLVL.

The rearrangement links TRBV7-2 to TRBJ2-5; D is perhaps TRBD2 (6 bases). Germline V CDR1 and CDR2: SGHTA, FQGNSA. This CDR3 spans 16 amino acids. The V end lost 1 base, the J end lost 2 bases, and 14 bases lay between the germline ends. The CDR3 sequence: CASSLVGGMGQETQYF. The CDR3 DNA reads TGTGCCAGCAGCTTAGTAGGCGGGATGGGACAAGAGACCCAGTACTTC.

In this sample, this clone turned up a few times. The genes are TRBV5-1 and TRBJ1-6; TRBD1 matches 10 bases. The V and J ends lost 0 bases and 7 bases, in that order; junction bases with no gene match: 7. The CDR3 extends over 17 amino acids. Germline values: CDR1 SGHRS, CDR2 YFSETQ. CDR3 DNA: TGCGCCAGCAGCTTGGACGGGACAGGGGTTATGAATTCACCCCTCCACTTT. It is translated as CASSLDGTGVMNSPLHF.

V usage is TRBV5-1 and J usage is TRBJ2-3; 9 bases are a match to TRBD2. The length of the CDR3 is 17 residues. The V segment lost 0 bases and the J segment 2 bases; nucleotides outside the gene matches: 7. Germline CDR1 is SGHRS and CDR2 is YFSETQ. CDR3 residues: CASSLEGLAGLTDTQYF. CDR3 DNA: TGCGCCAGCAGCTTGGAGGGGCTAGCGGGGCTCACAGATACGCAGTATTTT.

CDR3 coding DNA: TGTGCCAGCAGCTTGGGGGACAGGGAAACCGGGGAGCTGTTTTTT. The encoded protein is CASSLGDRETGELFF. The chain has TRBV5-6 and TRBJ2-2; 9 bases align to TRBD1. J lost 5 bases, V lost 0 bases, and 2 bases had no gene match. This CDR3 is built from 15 residues. CDR1 SGHDT and CDR2 YYEEEE come from the germline V gene.

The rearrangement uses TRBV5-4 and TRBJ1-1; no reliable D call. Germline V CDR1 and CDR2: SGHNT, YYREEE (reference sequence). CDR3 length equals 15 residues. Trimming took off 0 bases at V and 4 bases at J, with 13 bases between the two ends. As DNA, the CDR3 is TGTGCCAGCAGCTTGGCAGCTGGGGTGACCACTGAAGCTTTCTTT. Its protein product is CASSLAAGVTTEAFF.

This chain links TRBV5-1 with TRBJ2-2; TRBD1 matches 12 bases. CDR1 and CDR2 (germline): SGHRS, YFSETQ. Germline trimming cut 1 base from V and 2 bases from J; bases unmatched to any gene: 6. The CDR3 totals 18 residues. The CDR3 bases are TGCGCCAGCAGCTTGCAAGTCGGGACAGGGGGCAACACCGGGGAGCTGTTTTTT. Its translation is CASSLQVGTGGNTGELFF.

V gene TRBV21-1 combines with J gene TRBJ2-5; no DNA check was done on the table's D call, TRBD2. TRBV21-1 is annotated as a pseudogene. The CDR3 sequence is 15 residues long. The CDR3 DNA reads TGTGCCAGCAGCCCAACCGGGACTAGCGTAGAGACCCAGTACTTC. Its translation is CASSPTGTSVETQYF.

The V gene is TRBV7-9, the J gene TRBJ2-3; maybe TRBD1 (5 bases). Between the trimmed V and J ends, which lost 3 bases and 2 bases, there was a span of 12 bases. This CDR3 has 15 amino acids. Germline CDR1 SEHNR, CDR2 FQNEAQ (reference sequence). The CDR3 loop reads CASSFLQGLTDTQYF. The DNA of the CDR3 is TGTGCCAGCAGCTTCCTCCAGGGCCTCACAGATACGCAGTATTTT.

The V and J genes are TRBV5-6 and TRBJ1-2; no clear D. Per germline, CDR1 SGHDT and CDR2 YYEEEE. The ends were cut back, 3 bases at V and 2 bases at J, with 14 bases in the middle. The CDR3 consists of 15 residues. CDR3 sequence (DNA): TGTGCCAGCAGCTCGAAGGATCGGGAGAACTATGGCTACACCTTC. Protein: CASSSKDRENYGYTF.

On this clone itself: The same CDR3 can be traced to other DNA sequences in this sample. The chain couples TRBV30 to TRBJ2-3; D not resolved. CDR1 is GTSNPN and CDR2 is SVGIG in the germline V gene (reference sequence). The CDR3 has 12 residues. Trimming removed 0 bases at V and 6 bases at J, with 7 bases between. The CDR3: CAWSVGADTQYF. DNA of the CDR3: TGTGCCTGGAGTGTAGGCGCCGATACGCAGTATTTT.

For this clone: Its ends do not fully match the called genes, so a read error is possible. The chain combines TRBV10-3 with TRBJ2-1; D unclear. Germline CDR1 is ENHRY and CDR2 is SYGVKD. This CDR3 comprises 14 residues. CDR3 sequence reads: CAIRENWSSNEQFF. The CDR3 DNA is TGTGCCATCAGAGAAAATTGGTCCTCCAATGAGCAGTTCTTC.

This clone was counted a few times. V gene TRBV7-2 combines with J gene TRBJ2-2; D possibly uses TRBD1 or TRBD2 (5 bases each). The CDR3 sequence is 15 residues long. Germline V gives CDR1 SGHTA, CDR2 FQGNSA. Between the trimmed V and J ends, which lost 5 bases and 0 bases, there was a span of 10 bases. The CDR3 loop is CASSPWGTNTGELFF. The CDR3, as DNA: TGTGCCAGCAGCCCTTGGGGGACGAACACCGGGGAGCTGTTTTTT. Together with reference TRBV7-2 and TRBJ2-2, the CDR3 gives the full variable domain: GAGVSQSPSNKVTEKGKDVELRCDPISGHTALYWYRQSLGQGLEFLIYFQGNSAPDKSGLPSDRFSAERTGGSVSTLTIQRTQQEDSAVYLCASSPWGTNTGELFFGEGSRLTVL.

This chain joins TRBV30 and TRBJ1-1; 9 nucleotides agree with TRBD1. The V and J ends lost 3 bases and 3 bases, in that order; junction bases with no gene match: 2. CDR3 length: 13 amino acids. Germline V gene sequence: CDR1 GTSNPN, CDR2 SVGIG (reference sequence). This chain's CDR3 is CAWRDRGYTEAFF. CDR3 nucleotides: TGTGCCTGGAGGGACAGGGGATACACTGAAGCTTTCTTT.

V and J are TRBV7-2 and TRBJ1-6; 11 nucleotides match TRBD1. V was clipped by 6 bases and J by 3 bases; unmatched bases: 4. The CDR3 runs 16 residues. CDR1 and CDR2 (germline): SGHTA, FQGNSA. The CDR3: CASRGTGGNYNSPLHF. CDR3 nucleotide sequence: TGTGCCAGCAGAGGGACAGGGGGTAACTATAATTCACCCCTCCACTTT. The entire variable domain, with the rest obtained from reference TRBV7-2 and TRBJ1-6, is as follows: GAGVSQSPSNKVTEKGKDVELRCDPISGHTALYWYRQSLGQGLEFLIYFQGNSAPDKSGLPSDRFSAERTGGSVSTLTIQRTQQEDSAVYLCASRGTGGNYNSPLHFGNGTRLTVT.

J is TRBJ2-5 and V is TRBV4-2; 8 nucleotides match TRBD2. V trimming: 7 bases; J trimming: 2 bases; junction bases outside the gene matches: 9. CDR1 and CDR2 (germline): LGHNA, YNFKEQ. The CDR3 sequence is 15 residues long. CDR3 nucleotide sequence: TGTGCCAGCACCCCAAGCGGGGGAGGACAAGAGACCCAGTACTTC. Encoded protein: CASTPSGGGQETQYF.